The clone carrying this T cell receptor beta chain was counted between two and nine times. Germline CDR1 and CDR2: SEHNR and FQNEAQ (reference sequence). Trimming removed 3 bases from V and 5 bases from J; junction bases left unmatched: 5. The CDR3 runs to 15 residues. This sample was included in a study of regulatory T cells in long-lasting Graves disease. Regarding time point: newly diagnosed GD, antithyroid drugs for less than 3 months. Scientists built the TCR library using RNA that was extracted from PBMCs. TCR beta libraries were built with iRepertoire HTBI primers and Arm-PCR of CDR3 regions. MiXCR was run by TCRdb on the multiplex PCR reads, yielding one entry per CDR3 protein. The sample includes 540,000 or so distinct CDR3 sequences, approximately 12% of them seen just once. These data were likewise used in another study, on T cells in Graves' hyperthyroidism and ophthalmopathy.

This sequence was found in a man younger than 45 with Graves disease. The starting material was peripheral blood mononuclear cells (PBMCs), obtained at new diagnosis, from a patient treated with antithyroid drugs. V usage is TRBV7-9 and J usage is TRBJ2-1; 9 bases fit TRBD2. The CDR3 bases are TGTGCCAGCAGCTTCCTAGCGGGAAACCACAATGAGCAGTTCTTC. Protein sequence: CASSFLAGNHNEQFF.